A single sample is the source of the 19 T cell receptor beta chains below, sequenced in a study of blood T cell repertoires in COVID-19. Here immunoSEQ multiplex PCR was the method, and the copy in TCRdb shows in-frame clones only, minus some. The table records about 160,000 clones, approximately 88% of them present only once. The sample consisted of peripheral blood. The receptors stem from a woman aged 55-70 years with acute or convalescent COVID-19.

This chain connects TRBV19 to TRBJ1-2; D perhaps matches TRBD1 (6 bases). This CDR3 spans 14 amino acids. The germline V gene has CDR1 LNHDA and CDR2 SQIVND (reference sequence). Trimming stripped 5 bases from V and 3 bases from J, with 13 bases between. This CDR3 reads CASSLQGRYYGYTF. In nucleotides, the CDR3 is TGTGCCAGTAGTCTACAGGGCCGCTACTATGGCTACACCTTC.

The gene calls are TRBV5-6 and TRBJ1-6; the D gene is possibly TRBD1 (6 bases). The CDR3 length is 16 residues. Germline V gene sequence: CDR1 SGHDT, CDR2 YYEEEE. V dropped 3 bases and J dropped 8 bases, with 18 bases sitting between them. Here the CDR3 reads CASSSAGARSDSPLHF. DNA for the CDR3: TGTGCCAGCAGCTCCGCGGGGGCCCGTTCTGATTCACCCCTCCACTTT.

The gene calls are TRBV5-1 and TRBJ2-2; D remains unclear. The V end was cut by 1 base, the J end by 4 bases, with 5 bases between. Germline assignment: CDR1 SGHRS and CDR2 YFSETQ. The CDR3 runs to 13 residues. As DNA, the CDR3 is TGCGCCAGCAGCTTGTCTAGCACCGGGGAGCTGTTTTTT. It specifies CASSLSSTGELFF.

V is TRBV5-1 and J is TRBJ2-2; TRBD1 agrees at 9 bases. This CDR3 spans 17 amino acids. After removal of 4 bases from V and 4 bases from J, the junction contained 11 bases not matched to a gene. CDR1 and CDR2 from the germline V gene are SGHRS and YFSETQ. The CDR3 sequence: CASSPRTGEGSTGELFF. The CDR3, as DNA: TGCGCCAGCAGCCCCCGGACAGGGGAGGGGAGCACCGGGGAGCTGTTTTTT.

The chain links TRBV28 to TRBJ1-2, with 11 bases identical to TRBD1. There are 11 residues in the CDR3. Per the germline V gene, CDR1 is MDHEN and CDR2 is SYDVKM. For the CDR3, the DNA is TGTGCAGGACAGGGGGCAAGGGGCTACACCTTC. It codes for CAGQGARGYTF.

This clone was seen more than once but under ten times. This chain connects TRBV6-4 to TRBJ2-1, with 8 nucleotides matching TRBD2. V dropped 5 bases and J dropped 5; count of bases not matched to a gene: 5. The germline gives CDR1 MRHNA, CDR2 SNTAGT. CDR3 length: 14 amino acids. The CDR3 DNA is TGTGCCAGCAGTCCCGGGGGGGCCAACAATGAGCAGTTCTTC. Its protein is CASSPGGANNEQFF.

V and J are TRBV5-4 and TRBJ1-1, with 12 bases identical to TRBD1. The CDR3 consists of 17 residues. Per the germline V gene, CDR1 is SGHNT and CDR2 is YYREEE (reference sequence). V trimming: 4 bases; J trimming: 3 bases; junction bases outside the gene matches: 10. This CDR3 is CASSPRDRGRQDTEAFF. CDR3 DNA sequence: TGTGCCAGCAGCCCCCGGGACAGGGGGCGTCAGGACACTGAAGCTTTCTTT. Combining the CDR3 with reference TRBV5-4 and TRBJ1-1 gives the whole variable domain ETGVTQSPTHLIKTRGQQVTLRCSSQSGHNTVSWYQQALGQGPQFIFQYYREEENGRGNFPPRFSGLQFPNYSSELNVNALELDDSALYLCASSPRDRGRQDTEAFFGQGTRLTVV.

This clone was seen a handful of times. CDR3 loop: CSAGGLQAFF. CDR3 sequence (DNA): TGCAGTGCTGGTGGGCTTCAAGCTTTCTTT. This chain joins TRBV20-1 and TRBJ1-1; D is unresolved. Looked up from germline, CDR1 is DFQATT and CDR2 is SNEGSKA (reference sequence). With 5 bases removed from V and 9 bases from J, the gap between germline ends came to 10 bases. The CDR3 runs to 10 residues.

The chain has TRBV18 and TRBJ2-3, with TRBD1 matching over 11 bases. Germline V gene sequence: CDR1 KGHSH, CDR2 LQKENI. With 6 bases clipped from V and 4 bases from J, the junction kept 9 bases outside the gene matches. The CDR3 loop spans 16 amino acids. CDR3 DNA sequence: TGTGCCAGCTCTCAGCCCGGGACAGGGGGACCAGATACGCAGTATTTT. This gives the protein CASSQPGTGGPDTQYF. The entire variable domain, with the rest obtained from reference TRBV18 and TRBJ2-3, is as follows: NAGVMQNPRHLVRRRGQEARLRCSPMKGHSHVYWYRQLPEEGLKFMVYLQKENIIDESGMPKERFSAEFPKEGPSILRIQQVVRGDSAAYFCASSQPGTGGPDTQYFGPGTRLTVL.

CDR3 DNA sequence: TGTGCCAGCAGCTTAGACACGGCCATCGGGAATGGCTACACCTTC. This sequence encodes CASSLDTAIGNGYTF. The rearrangement joins TRBV7-2 to TRBJ1-2; the D is unclear. V was pared by 1 base and J by 6 bases, with 15 bases between. This CDR3 spans 15 amino acids. Germline V gene lookup returns CDR1 SGHTA and CDR2 FQGNSA.

The gene calls are TRBV5-6 and TRBJ1-3; 7 positions agree with TRBD1. Germline CDR1 reads SGHDT; CDR2 reads YYEEEE. The J segment lost 0 bases and the V segment lost 3 bases, leaving 3 bases of the junction unmatched. This CDR3 has 15 amino acids. The CDR3 bases are TGTGCCAGCAGCTGGGACAGTAGCTCTGGAAACACCATATATTTT. It codes for CASSWDSSSGNTIYF.

The chain is built from TRBV7-6 and TRBJ1-1, with a possible D match to TRBD1 (6 bases). Looked up from germline, CDR1 is SGHVS and CDR2 is FNYEAQ. This CDR3 region has 17 residues. Trimming stripped 5 bases from V and 0 bases from J, with 19 bases between. The CDR3 here is CASSGTSGDPMNTEAFF. As DNA, the CDR3 is TGTGCCAGCAGCGGAACCTCAGGGGATCCCATGAACACTGAAGCTTTCTTT.

The chain is built from TRBV4-3 and TRBJ2-1; 13 bases are a match to TRBD2. Per germline, CDR1 LGHNA and CDR2 YSLEER. CDR3 length equals 15 residues. V shed 1 base, J shed 9 bases, and the junction held 3 bases outside the gene matches. The CDR3 is CASSQGTSGGGEQFF. The CDR3 DNA reads TGCGCCAGCAGCCAAGGGACTAGCGGGGGCGGTGAGCAGTTCTTC.

This chain uses TRBV21-1 with TRBJ1-6; the table calls TRBD1, which could not be checked here. TRBV21-1 is tagged as a pseudogene. The CDR3 covers 17 residues. CDR3 sequence: CASSKVAGIVDNSPLHF. CDR3 sequence (DNA): TGTGCCAGCAGCAAAGTGGCAGGGATAGTGGATAATTCACCCCTCCACTTT.

This sequence joins TRBV5-6 and TRBJ2-5; 8 nucleotides match TRBD2. CDR1 is SGHDT, CDR2 YYEEEE, per germline. The CDR3 is made up of 17 amino acids. The trim removed 0 bases at V and 2 bases at J, leaving 9 bases unmatched. DNA of the CDR3: TGTGCCAGCAGCTTGGTATCGGGGGGGTTACCTCAAGAGACCCAGTACTTC. Residues: CASSLVSGGLPQETQYF.

The chain employs TRBV19 and TRBJ2-3; 8 bases are a match to TRBD1. This CDR3 has 15 residues. In germline, CDR1 is LNHDA, CDR2 SQIVND (reference sequence). The junction had 10 bases not matched to a gene; V was cut back by 6 bases and J by 5 bases. The CDR3 bases are TGTGCCAGTAGCATATACCGACAGGGGAGAGATACGCAGTATTTT. This gives the protein CASSIYRQGRDTQYF. Together with reference TRBV19 and TRBJ2-3, the CDR3 gives the full variable domain: DGGITQSPKYLFRKEGQNVTLSCEQNLNHDAMYWYRQDPGQGLRLIYYSQIVNDFQKGDIAEGYSVSREKKESFPLTVTSAQKNPTAFYLCASSIYRQGRDTQYFGPGTRLTVL.

The J gene is TRBJ1-1, the V gene TRBV7-2; TRBD1 matches at 10 bases. CDR1 is SGHTA and CDR2 is FQGNSA in the germline V gene. The CDR3 length is 15 residues. Trimming cost V 5 bases and J 5 bases; bases outside gene matches: 8. For the CDR3, the DNA is TGTGCCAGCAGCCCCCGACAGGGGGCAATGACTGAAGCTTTCTTT. This gives the protein CASSPRQGAMTEAFF. The full variable domain, its missing parts supplied by reference TRBV7-2 and TRBJ1-1, is GAGVSQSPSNKVTEKGKDVELRCDPISGHTALYWYRQSLGQGLEFLIYFQGNSAPDKSGLPSDRFSAERTGGSVSTLTIQRTQQEDSAVYLCASSPRQGAMTEAFFGQGTRLTVV.

CDR3 DNA sequence: TGTGCCAGCAGCAAATCCATGCTAGCGGGGGCCTACAATGAGCAGTTCTTC. It translates to CASSKSMLAGAYNEQFF. The chain links TRBV21-1 to TRBJ2-1; TRBD2 was called by the table and not checked on the DNA. TRBV21-1 is designated a pseudogene. This CDR3 spans 17 amino acids.

The CDR3, as DNA: TGTGCCAGCAGCTTGGACAGGGCGGTGCAGTACTTC. This translates into CASSLDRAVQYF. The chain joins TRBV7-8 to TRBJ2-7, with TRBD1 matching 8 bases. Losses at the gene ends were 3 bases for V and 9 bases for J; bases not matched to a gene: 4. The CDR3 extends over 12 amino acids. Germline V gives CDR1 SGHVS, CDR2 FQNEAQ.